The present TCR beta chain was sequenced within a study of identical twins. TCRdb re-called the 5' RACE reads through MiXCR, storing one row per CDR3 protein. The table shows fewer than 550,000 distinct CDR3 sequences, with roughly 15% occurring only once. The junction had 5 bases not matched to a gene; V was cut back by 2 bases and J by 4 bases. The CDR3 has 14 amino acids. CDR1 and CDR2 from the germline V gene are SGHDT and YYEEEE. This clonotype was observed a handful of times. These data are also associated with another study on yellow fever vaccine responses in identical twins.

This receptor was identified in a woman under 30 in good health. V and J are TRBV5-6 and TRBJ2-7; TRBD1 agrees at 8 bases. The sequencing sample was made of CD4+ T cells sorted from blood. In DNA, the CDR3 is TGTGCCAGCAGCTTCCGGGACAGGTCATACGAGCAGTACTTC. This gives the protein CASSFRDRSYEQYF.